A selection of T cell receptor beta chains follows, all from one sample in a study of T cells in Graves' hyperthyroidism and ophthalmopathy. TCRdb recomputed calls from the multiplex PCR reads with MiXCR, one row per CDR3 protein. The sample has about 270,000 distinct CDR3 sequences, less than 30% seen once. Input material: blood. These receptors all stem from a man aged 35-49 years with Graves' hyperthyroidism that later progressed to Graves' ophthalmopathy. CDR3s include the opening cysteine and the closing phenylalanine or tryptophan. D genes are given only for firm matches. Rows give clone size only sometimes, using once, few, many, or a class for an expanded clone.

V gene: TRBV11-3; clone size: .; J gene: TRBJ1-1; D gene: .; CDR3 DNA: TGTGCCAGCAGCTTGGATGAAACGAGGGCTTTCTTT; CDR3 protein: CASSLDETRAFF
V gene: TRBV29-1; clone size: many; J gene: TRBJ1-1; D gene: .; CDR3 DNA: TGCAGCGGTCAGGTAGACGAAGCTTTCTTT; CDR3 protein: CSGQVDEAFF
V gene: TRBV30; clone size: .; J gene: TRBJ1-2; D gene: .; CDR3 DNA: TGTGCCTGGAGTGTGCCGGGGCTTGATGGCTACACCTTC; CDR3 protein: CAWSVPGLDGYTF
V gene: TRBV20-1; clone size: .; J gene: TRBJ1-2; D gene: .; CDR3 DNA: TGCAGTGCGGCCCCGGTGTCGGGGCGCGGTCCCTATGGCTACACCTTC; CDR3 protein: CSAAPVSGRGPYGYTF
V gene: TRBV6-1; clone size: many; J gene: TRBJ1-1; D gene: .; CDR3 DNA: TGTGCCAGCAGGAAGACGGCCTCGGCTTTCTTT; CDR3 protein: CASRKTASAFF
V gene: TRBV5-1; clone size: .; J gene: TRBJ2-7; D gene: .; CDR3 DNA: TGCGCCGGCAGTTATTCAGACAGCATCTACGAGCAGTACTTC; CDR3 protein: CAGSYSDSIYEQYF
V gene: TRBV27; clone size: many; J gene: TRBJ2-7; D gene: TRBD2; CDR3 DNA: TGTGCCAGCAGTGGGATACTAGCGGGAGGGTCCTACGAGCAGTACTTC; CDR3 protein: CASSGILAGGSYEQYF
V gene: TRBV5-6; clone size: .; J gene: TRBJ2-7; D gene: .; CDR3 DNA: TGTGCCAGCAGCTCCAGGGGTCGTGGTTGCTTC; CDR3 protein: CASSSRGRGCF
V gene: TRBV6-5; clone size: many; J gene: TRBJ2-5; D gene: TRBD2; CDR3 DNA: TGTGCCAGCAGAGCCAGAGCGGGAGTATACGGCGAGACCCAGTACTTC; CDR3 protein: CASRARAGVYGETQYF
V gene: TRBV11-2; clone size: .; J gene: TRBJ2-5; D gene: TRBD2; CDR3 DNA: TGTGCCAGCAGTAGACTAGCGGGGGGCCTCCTCCAAGAGACCCAGTACTTC; CDR3 protein: CASSRLAGGLLQETQYF
V gene: TRBV24-1; clone size: many; J gene: TRBJ1-1; D gene: .; CDR3 DNA: TGTGCCACCAGTGACGCCAGGGCTCCTGAAGCTTTCTTT; CDR3 protein: CATSDARAPEAFF
V gene: TRBV19; clone size: many; J gene: TRBJ1-2; D gene: TRBD1; CDR3 DNA: TGTGCCAGTAGTATACGGGACAGCGCGTTCTATGGCTACACCTTC; CDR3 protein: CASSIRDSAFYGYTF
V gene: TRBV4-1; clone size: .; J gene: TRBJ2-7; D gene: TRBD2; CDR3 DNA: TGCGCCAGCAGCCCCCTTTGGGCTAGCGGGGTCTCCTACGAGCAGTACTTC; CDR3 protein: CASSPLWASGVSYEQYF
V gene: TRBV20-1; clone size: .; J gene: TRBJ1-5; D gene: TRBD1; CDR3 DNA: TGCAGTGCTAGATTAGGACAGGGATCGGTCCAGCCCCAGCATTTT; CDR3 protein: CSARLGQGSVQPQHF
V gene: TRBV6-5; clone size: once; J gene: TRBJ2-7; D gene: .; CDR3 DNA: TGTGCCAGCAGTTACTCGACAGTAGGGAACGAGCAGTACTTC; CDR3 protein: CASSYSTVGNEQYF
V gene: TRBV20-1; clone size: many; J gene: TRBJ2-7; D gene: TRBD2; CDR3 DNA: TGCAGTGCTAGAGATCAGGGAGGGTCCACCGTTACCTACGAGCAGTACTTC; CDR3 protein: CSARDQGGSTVTYEQYF
V gene: TRBV9; clone size: many; J gene: TRBJ2-7; D gene: .; CDR3 DNA: TGTGCCAGCAGCCGGACGGTATCTTCCTACGAGCAGTACTTC; CDR3 protein: CASSRTVSSYEQYF
V gene: TRBV6-1; clone size: many; J gene: TRBJ1-2; D gene: .; CDR3 DNA: TGTGCCAGCAGTGATTACAGGGCTGGCTACACCTTC; CDR3 protein: CASSDYRAGYTF
V gene: TRBV3-1; clone size: many; J gene: TRBJ1-1; D gene: TRBD1; CDR3 DNA: TGTGCCAGCAGAAGAGGGGGCGCGGGCACTGAAGCTTTCTTT; CDR3 protein: CASRRGGAGTEAFF
V gene: TRBV18; clone size: many; J gene: TRBJ2-2; D gene: .; CDR3 DNA: TGTGCCAGCTCACCGGCCAGGAACACCGGGGAGCTGTTTTTT; CDR3 protein: CASSPARNTGELFF
V gene: TRBV7-6; clone size: .; J gene: TRBJ2-7; D gene: TRBD2; CDR3 DNA: TGTGCCAGCAGCTTAGTGGCGGGAGGGCCCACAGGAGAGCAGTACTTC; CDR3 protein: CASSLVAGGPTGEQYF
V gene: TRBV3-1; clone size: many; J gene: TRBJ2-2; D gene: .; CDR3 DNA: TGTGCCAGCAGCCGCGGACTGGCCGGGGAGCTGTTTTTT; CDR3 protein: CASSRGLAGELFF
V gene: TRBV28; clone size: .; J gene: TRBJ1-2; D gene: .; CDR3 DNA: TGTGCCAGCACCTTAAGTCCGGACTATGGCTACACCTTC; CDR3 protein: CASTLSPDYGYTF
V gene: TRBV18; clone size: many; J gene: TRBJ1-2; D gene: .; CDR3 DNA: TGTGCCAGCTCTGCGACAGAATCTAACTATGGCTACACCTTC; CDR3 protein: CASSATESNYGYTF
V gene: TRBV12-3/TRBV12-4; clone size: many; J gene: TRBJ2-3; D gene: .; CDR3 DNA: TGTGCCAGCAGTTCGTGGGGGAGGGATACGCAGTATTTT; CDR3 protein: CASSSWGRDTQYF
V gene: TRBV7-9; clone size: many; J gene: TRBJ2-7; D gene: .; CDR3 DNA: TGTGCCAGCAGCCTCCAGGGATTCTCCTACGAGCAGTACTTC; CDR3 protein: CASSLQGFSYEQYF
V gene: TRBV5-1; clone size: many; J gene: TRBJ2-7; D gene: .; CDR3 DNA: TGCGCCAGCAGCTTGGATGGGGTGAGATACGAGCAGTACTTC; CDR3 protein: CASSLDGVRYEQYF
V gene: TRBV6-5; clone size: many; J gene: TRBJ1-1; D gene: .; CDR3 DNA: TGTGCCAGCAGTTACAACAGGGCTCCCACGACTGAAGCTTTCTTT; CDR3 protein: CASSYNRAPTTEAFF
V gene: TRBV13; clone size: many; J gene: TRBJ2-5; D gene: .; CDR3 DNA: TGTGCCAGCAGCGTCCGGGCCGAGGAGGAGACCCAGTACTTC; CDR3 protein: CASSVRAEEETQYF
V gene: TRBV19; clone size: many; J gene: TRBJ1-2; D gene: TRBD1; CDR3 DNA: TGTGCCCATCTGGGACAGGACTACTATGGCTACACCTTC; CDR3 protein: CAHLGQDYYGYTF
V gene: TRBV20-1; clone size: many; J gene: TRBJ2-5; D gene: .; CDR3 DNA: TGCAGTGCTAGTAGGGCCTCCAAGAACCAGTACTTC; CDR3 protein: CSASRASKNQYF
V gene: TRBV6-1; clone size: many; J gene: TRBJ1-1; D gene: .; CDR3 DNA: TGTGCCAGCAGCGGGAGAGGGAACACTGAAGCTTTCTTT; CDR3 protein: CASSGRGNTEAFF
V gene: TRBV27; clone size: few; J gene: TRBJ2-7; D gene: TRBD2; CDR3 DNA: TGTGCCAGCAGGACTTCGGTAGCGGGAGCTTCCTACGAGCAGTACTTC; CDR3 protein: CASRTSVAGASYEQYF